Here is one TCR beta chain with its context. Antigen unknown. CDR1 is MNHNY and CDR2 is SVGAGI in the germline V gene (reference sequence). The CDR3 loop spans 11 amino acids. After removal of 7 bases from V and 10 bases from J, the junction contained 6 bases not matched to a gene. These data are taken from a study of PD-1 blockade in classical Hodgkin lymphoma. TCRdb's table, derived via immunoSEQ multiplex PCR, lists solely in-frame clones and lacks some. The table has some 21,000 clones, approximately 90% seen once; the top ten hold 6.8%. Study findings and constraints: Lower baseline TCR diversity was reported for newly diagnosed patients than for healthy donors.

Time point noted: newly diagnosed, previously untreated cHL patient sample. Through magnetic negative selection, CD8+ T cells were separated from PBMCs that had been thawed. The comparison group had newly diagnosed, previously untreated classical Hodgkin lymphoma. This clonotype was obtained from a human donor with classical Hodgkin lymphoma. The chain combines TRBV6-6 with TRBJ2-7; 8 nucleotides match TRBD2. The sample consisted of CD8+ T cells from blood. Here the CDR3 reads CASTHSGNQYF. The CDR3 region has the DNA TGTGCCAGCACTCATAGCGGGAACCAGTACTTC.